The rows below give T cell receptor beta chains drawn from one sample of a study of shared clonotypes between healthy human individuals. The assay was immunoSEQ multiplex PCR, and TCRdb's table has in-frame clones only and misses some. The top ten clones hold approximately 0.33% of a sample with around 600,000 clones, about 98% of them seen once. Source material: naive CD8+ T cells sorted from blood. The receptor source for this set is a man aged 25-40 years in good health. The CDR3 runs from the conserved cysteine through the conserved F or W. The D gene is left open where the match is weak. Expanded clones get a size class; other rows say once, few or many, or leave the size out.

TRBJ2-7,TRBD2,TRBV27,once,TGTGCCAGCAGTTTAAACGGGAGGGCCGTCTCCTACGAGCAGTACTTC,CASSLNGRAVSYEQYF
TRBJ2-7,-,TRBV11-2,-,TGTGCCAGCAGCTTTGGATTGGGGCTTCGGGGCGAGCAGTACTTC,CASSFGLGLRGEQYF
TRBJ2-7,TRBD2,TRBV5-6,-,TGTGCCAGCAGCTTGAGACTAGCACTCCACGAGCAGTACTTC,CASSLRLALHEQYF
TRBJ1-1,TRBD1,TRBV4-1,-,TGCGCCAGCAGCCAAGAGACAGGGACATTGGGGACTGAAGCTTTCTTT,CASSQETGTLGTEAFF
TRBJ2-2,-,TRBV9,-,TGTGCCAGCAGCGTAGCGGGAAACACCGGGGAGCTGTTTTTT,CASSVAGNTGELFF
TRBJ1-2,-,TRBV2,-,TGTGCCAGCAGTGAATCTCAGCCCGCTGGCTACACCTTC,CASSESQPAGYTF
TRBJ1-1,-,TRBV7-9,-,TGTGCCAGCAGCCCCATAGGTGCTGAAGCTTTCTTT,CASSPIGAEAFF
TRBJ2-5,-,TRBV4-2,-,TGTGCCAGCAGCCAAGAATTAGCTACCCAAGAGACCCAGTACTTC,CASSQELATQETQYF
TRBJ2-7,TRBD2,TRBV7-9,-,TGTGCCAGCAGCTCGCTCACCAGCGGGAGGTCTCCCTACGAGCAGTACTTC,CASSSLTSGRSPYEQYF
TRBJ1-5,-,TRBV6-5,-,TGTGCCAGCAGTTTGCAGCCTTATAGCAATCAGCCCCAGCATTTT,CASSLQPYSNQPQHF
TRBJ2-7,-,TRBV5-1,-,TGCGCCAGCAGCCTTACAGGAGACCCTTTTTACGAGCAGTACTTC,CASSLTGDPFYEQYF
TRBJ2-7,TRBD2,TRBV19,-,TGTGCCAGTAGTACACTGGGACTAGCGGGAGACGAGCAGTACTTC,CASSTLGLAGDEQYF
TRBJ2-1,TRBD2,TRBV11-2,once,TGTGCCAGCCATTTTGGCGGGAGGGCCCACAATGAGCAGTTCTTC,CASHFGGRAHNEQFF
TRBJ2-7,TRBD1,TRBV29-1,-,TGCAGCGTTGCTGGGACAGAGAAGTACGAGCAGTACTTC,CSVAGTEKYEQYF
TRBJ2-1,TRBD2,TRBV7-8,-,TGTGCCAGCAGCTTGGTGGGACTAGTGAGCTCCTACAATGAGCAGTTCTTC,CASSLVGLVSSYNEQFF
TRBJ2-5,TRBD1,TRBV7-3,-,TGTGCCAGCAGCTCACCGGGACAGCAAGAGACCCAGTACTTC,CASSSPGQQETQYF
TRBJ2-7,TRBD2,TRBV29-1,-,TGCAGCGGATTACTAGCAGCGGGGGCAGGCTACGAGCAGTACTTC,CSGLLAAGAGYEQYF
TRBJ2-5,-,TRBV29-1,once,TGCAGCGTGCAAAGGGACTTCCAAGAGACCCAGTACTTC,CSVQRDFQETQYF
TRBJ2-3,-,TRBV6-5,-,TGTGCCAGCAGTGACTCGGCCCGGAGCACAGATACGCAGTATTTT,CASSDSARSTDTQYF
TRBJ2-7,-,TRBV4-3,-,TGCGCCAGCAGCCAAGAACAGGGTCCCCCCTACGAGCAGTACTTC,CASSQEQGPPYEQYF
TRBJ2-7,-,TRBV27,-,TGTGCCACCAAACTACAGGGTACCTACGAGCAGTACTTC,CATKLQGTYEQYF
TRBJ2-1,TRBD2,TRBV11-2,-,TGTGCCAGCAGAGCTACTAGCGGTTACAATGAGCAGTTCTTC,CASRATSGYNEQFF
TRBJ2-1,TRBD1,TRBV27,once,TGTGCCAGCAGTGAAGAGTGGGACAGGGACTACAATGAGCAGTTCTTC,CASSEEWDRDYNEQFF
TRBJ1-2,TRBD1,TRBV2,-,TGTGCCAGCAGGCCAAAGACAGGGCATGGCTACACCTTC,CASRPKTGHGYTF
TRBJ2-7,-,TRBV6-1,-,TGTGCCAGCAGTATCCTGACAGGCTACGAGCAGTACTTC,CASSILTGYEQYF
TRBJ2-7,TRBD2,TRBV5-5,-,TGTGCCAGCAGCATGCTCCGGGACTATGGTGGGTTGGGCTACGAGCAGTACTTC,CASSMLRDYGGLGYEQYF
TRBJ2-3,-,TRBV4-1,once,TGCGCCAGCAGCCAAGAAGGGGGCACAGATACGCAGTATTTT,CASSQEGGTDTQYF
TRBJ1-1,TRBD1,TRBV11-2,-,TGTGCCAGCGGCGATTGGGACAGGGCGGCGGTGAACACTGAAGCTTTCTTT,CASGDWDRAAVNTEAFF
TRBJ2-1,-,TRBV11-2,-,TGTGCCAGCAGCCCGCCGTTGGGGGGCAGCTCCTACAATGAGCAGTTCTTC,CASSPPLGGSSYNEQFF
TRBJ2-7,-,TRBV5-4,-,TGTGCCAGCAGCTTGTGGCCAGCCTTTTCCTACGAGCAGTACTTC,CASSLWPAFSYEQYF
TRBJ2-1,TRBD2,TRBV28,-,TGTGCCAGCAGTTTATTAAGCGGGAGCGATTACAATGAGCAGTTCTTC,CASSLLSGSDYNEQFF
TRBJ2-1,-,TRBV27,once,TGTGCCAGCAGCTCGAGCTCCTACAATGAGCAGTTCTTC,CASSSSSYNEQFF
TRBJ2-1,TRBD2,TRBV28,-,TGTGCCAGCAGTTTATTCCTGTTCGGGCGGGAGGGCTCCTACAATGAGCAGTTCTTC,CASSLFLFGREGSYNEQFF
TRBJ2-5,-,TRBV7-6,-,TGTGCCAGCAGGCAAGGGGTCCCCTTGCAAGAGACCCAGTACTTC,CASRQGVPLQETQYF
TRBJ1-2,-,TRBV28,-,TGTGCCAGCAGTCTTTACCCTGGGCCAAACCGGCAAGATGGCTACACCTTC,CASSLYPGPNRQDGYTF
TRBJ2-1,TRBD2,TRBV9,-,TGTGCCAGCAGCGTAGAAGAGCGGGAGTTAGATGAGCAGTTCTTC,CASSVEERELDEQFF
TRBJ2-7,-,TRBV7-8,-,TGTGCCAGCAGTTCGCAGGGCGACGAGCAGTACTTC,CASSSQGDEQYF
TRBJ2-1,TRBD1,TRBV6-1,-,TGTGCCAGCAGTCCAGACAGGGCCTCCTACAATGAGCAGTTCTTC,CASSPDRASYNEQFF